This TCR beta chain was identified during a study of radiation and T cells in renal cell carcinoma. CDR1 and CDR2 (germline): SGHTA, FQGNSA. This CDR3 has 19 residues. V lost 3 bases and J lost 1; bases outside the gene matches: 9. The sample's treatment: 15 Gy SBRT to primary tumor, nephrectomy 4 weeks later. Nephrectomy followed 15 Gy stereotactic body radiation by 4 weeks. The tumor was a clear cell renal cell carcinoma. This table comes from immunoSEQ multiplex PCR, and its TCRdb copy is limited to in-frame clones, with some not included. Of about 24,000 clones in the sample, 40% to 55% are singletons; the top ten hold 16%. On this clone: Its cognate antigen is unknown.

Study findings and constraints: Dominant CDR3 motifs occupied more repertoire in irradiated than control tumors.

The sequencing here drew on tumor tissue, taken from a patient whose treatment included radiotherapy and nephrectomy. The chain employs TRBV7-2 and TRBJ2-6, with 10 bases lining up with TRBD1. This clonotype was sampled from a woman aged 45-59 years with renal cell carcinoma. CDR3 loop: CASSFSGTGVRSGANVLTF. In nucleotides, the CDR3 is TGTGCCAGCAGCTTTAGTGGGACAGGGGTTCGGTCTGGGGCCAACGTCCTGACTTTC.